These 32 T cell receptor beta chains originate from one sample sequenced in a study of OX40 agonist ivuxolimab in advanced cancers. Sequencing used immunoSEQ multiplex PCR; TCRdb keeps in-frame clones, though not all of them. The sample shows some 65,000 clones, over 60% of them seen only once. Sample: CD4+ or CD8+ T cells sorted from blood, taken in a trial of the OX40 agonist ivuxolimab. Receptors originate from an adult with an advanced solid tumor such as melanoma, head and neck, liver or kidney cancer.

The CDR3 bases are TGTGCCAGCAGTTCCTACAGGGGGAACGACAATTCACCCCTCCACTTT. Amino acids: CASSSYRGNDNSPLHF. The chain employs TRBV13 and TRBJ1-6, with 8 positions matching TRBD1. Losses at the gene ends were 6 bases for V and 7 bases for J; bases not matched to a gene: 11. In germline, CDR1 is PRHDT, CDR2 FYEKMQ (reference sequence). The CDR3 runs to 16 residues.

The V and J genes are TRBV27 and TRBJ2-2; 12 positions match TRBD2. J was trimmed by 4 bases and V by 3 bases; bases with no gene match: 6. Germline CDR1 reads MNHEY; CDR2 reads SMNVEV (reference sequence). This CDR3 is built from 17 residues. The CDR3 loop is CASSLTLLAGGTGELFF. The CDR3 nucleotides read TGTGCCAGCAGTTTGACCCTACTAGCGGGAGGCACCGGGGAGCTGTTTTTT.

This clone was observed a handful of times. This chain connects TRBV5-4 to TRBJ1-6; possibly TRBD1 for D (6 bases). The CDR3 extends over 14 amino acids. Germline V gene sequence: CDR1 SGHNT, CDR2 YYREEE (reference sequence). V lost 4 bases and J 10 bases, leaving 15 bases between the germline ends. CDR3 residues: CASSQEGGRSPLHF. For the CDR3, the DNA is TGTGCCAGCAGCCAGGAGGGGGGGAGATCACCCCTCCACTTT. The full variable domain, in which reference TRBV5-4 and TRBJ1-6 provide the parts outside the CDR3, is ETGVTQSPTHLIKTRGQQVTLRCSSQSGHNTVSWYQQALGQGPQFIFQYYREEENGRGNFPPRFSGLQFPNYSSELNVNALELDDSALYLCASSQEGGRSPLHFGNGTRLTVT.

This sequence joins TRBV29-1 and TRBJ2-3, with D uncertain. CDR1 is SQVTM, CDR2 ANQGSEA, per germline. Deletions cut 1 base from V and 4 bases from J, with 15 bases between. The CDR3 has 15 amino acids. DNA for the CDR3: TGCAGCGTTGAAGCTTCAGCCGTTCGGGCAGATACGCAGTATTTT. Its protein is CSVEASAVRADTQYF.

The V and J genes are TRBV18 and TRBJ2-7; no clear D. V shed 6 bases and J shed 3 bases, with 9 bases lying between them. There are 12 residues in the CDR3. From germline, CDR1 is KGHSH and CDR2 LQKENI. This CDR3 reads CASSLAGYEQYF. CDR3 in DNA: TGTGCCAGCTCCCTGGCAGGCTACGAGCAGTACTTC.

The V and J genes are TRBV5-1 and TRBJ2-7; no clear D gene. Germline V lookup: CDR1 SGHRS, CDR2 YFSETQ. CDR3 length: 15 residues. Trimming stripped 0 bases from V and 0 bases from J, with 10 bases between. The CDR3 DNA follows: TGCGCCAGCAGCTTGGTACGAAGCAGCTCCTACGAGCAGTACTTC. It encodes CASSLVRSSSYEQYF.

The chain is built from TRBV6-1 and TRBJ2-5; D ambiguous. V was trimmed by 7 bases and J by 4 bases, leaving 13 bases between them. Germline assignment: CDR1 MNHNS and CDR2 SASEGT. The CDR3 is 13 residues long. The CDR3 DNA is TGTGCCAGCAAGTTCGGAATTGCAGAGACCCAGTACTTC. Its protein is CASKFGIAETQYF.

The V gene is TRBV4-1, the J gene TRBJ2-7, with 10 nucleotides matching TRBD1. The CDR3 is 18 amino acids. Germline-derived CDR1 and CDR2 are MGHRA and YSYEKL. J lost 6 bases, V lost 1 base, and 15 bases had no gene match. The CDR3 nucleotides are TGCGCCAGCAGCCAAGCCTCGGGCCTGATGGACAGGGGGTCCGAGCAGTACTTC. Translation gives CASSQASGLMDRGSEQYF.

This CDR3 is CASSVVAMNTEAFF. CDR3 nucleotide sequence: TGTGCCAGCAGCGTAGTGGCAATGAACACTGAAGCTTTCTTT. The rearrangement joins TRBV9 to TRBJ1-1, with D uncertain. V lost 0 bases, J lost 0 bases, and 6 bases lay in between. Germline V gene sequence: CDR1 SGDLS, CDR2 YYNGEE. This CDR3 has 14 amino acids.

The genes are TRBV30 and TRBJ1-6; the D gene is possibly TRBD1 (5 bases). V lost 1 base to trimming and J lost 1 base, with 11 bases between them. From germline, CDR1 is GTSNPN and CDR2 SVGIG (reference sequence). This CDR3 has 16 residues. The CDR3 DNA reads TGTGCCTGGAGTGCGGGGAGGGGTTCCTATAATTCACCCCTCCACTTT. Residues: CAWSAGRGSYNSPLHF.

V is TRBV28 and J is TRBJ1-1; 9 bases line up with TRBD1. Trimming cost V 6 bases and J 4 bases; bases outside gene matches: 3. There are 13 residues in the CDR3. Germline V CDR1 and CDR2: MDHEN, SYDVKM. CDR3 DNA sequence: TGTGCCAGCAGCTCGACAGGGGGCACTGAAGCTTTCTTT. This gives the protein CASSSTGGTEAFF.

The V call is TRBV5-1, the J call TRBJ2-1, with TRBD2 matching 9 bases. After removal of 0 bases from V and 6 bases from J, the junction contained 4 bases not matched to a gene. The CDR3 spans 15 residues. CDR1 and CDR2 (germline): SGHRS, YFSETQ. The CDR3 protein is CASSLALAGVNEQFF. CDR3 DNA sequence: TGCGCCAGCAGCTTGGCGTTAGCGGGAGTCAATGAGCAGTTCTTC.

The chain carries TRBV5-1 and TRBJ2-6; TRBD1 might be the D (6 bases). Looked up from germline, CDR1 is SGHRS and CDR2 is YFSETQ. Trimming took 6 bases from V and 0 from J, leaving 10 bases between them. This CDR3 has 15 residues. This chain's CDR3 is CASKTGYSGANVLTF. In DNA form, the CDR3 reads TGCGCCAGCAAAACAGGGTACTCTGGGGCCAACGTCCTGACTTTC.

The chain is built from TRBV9 and TRBJ2-2; the D is unclear. The CDR3 runs to 16 residues. Germline values: CDR1 SGDLS, CDR2 YYNGEE. Trimming removed 3 bases from V and 2 bases from J, with 14 bases in between. DNA for the CDR3: TGTGCCAGCAGCGGGCGCGGCGGCACTAACACCGGGGAGCTGTTTTTT. It specifies CASSGRGGTNTGELFF.

This clone has only one observation. The V call is TRBV7-9, the J call TRBJ2-3; 8 bases match TRBD1. The CDR3 covers 16 residues. Germline trimming cut 1 base from V and 2 bases from J; bases unmatched to any gene: 5. Germline V CDR1 and CDR2: SEHNR, FQNEAQ (reference sequence). CDR3 protein: CASSLGQGRYTDTQYF. The CDR3 bases are TGTGCCAGCAGCTTAGGACAGGGGCGCTACACAGATACGCAGTATTTT.

This chain links TRBV5-1 with TRBJ2-7; 13 bases are a match to TRBD2. CDR3 length: 15 residues. Trimming removed 3 bases from V and 6 bases from J; junction bases left unmatched: 6. Germline lookup yields CDR1 SGHRS and CDR2 YFSETQ. CDR3 nucleotide sequence: TGCGCCAGCAGCTCGACTAGCGGGAGGTTGGGCGAGCAGTACTTC. Protein: CASSSTSGRLGEQYF.

The chain's CDR3 is CASSSGTSEQYF. DNA for the CDR3: TGTGCCAGCAGTTCAGGGACTTCCGAGCAGTACTTC. V is TRBV28 and J is TRBJ2-7; D perhaps matches TRBD2 (6 bases). Looked up from germline, CDR1 is MDHEN and CDR2 is SYDVKM. CDR3 length: 12 residues. V was trimmed by 4 bases and J by 6 bases, leaving 10 bases between them.

The chain recombines TRBV28 with TRBJ2-7, with 11 bases lining up with TRBD1. This CDR3 comprises 15 residues. V lost 2 bases and J lost 6; bases outside the gene matches: 6. Germline CDR1 is MDHEN and CDR2 is SYDVKM. The CDR3 protein is CASSLTGTGGPEQYF. CDR3 DNA: TGTGCCAGCAGTTTAACCGGGACAGGGGGTCCCGAGCAGTACTTC.

V is TRBV5-4 and J is TRBJ2-2, with a tentative D call TRBD2 (6 bases). The CDR3 is made up of 16 amino acids. V dropped 3 bases and J dropped 2 bases, with 14 bases sitting between them. Germline V CDR1 and CDR2: SGHNT, YYREEE (reference sequence). DNA for the CDR3: TGTGCCAGCAGCTGGGACTTCCCTAGAAACACCGGGGAGCTGTTTTTT. Residues: CASSWDFPRNTGELFF.

This chain uses TRBV10-3 with TRBJ2-7; TRBD2 is a possible D gene (8 bases). CDR1 and CDR2 from the germline V gene are ENHRY and SYGVKD. This CDR3 spans 19 amino acids. Deletions cut 5 bases from V and 3 bases from J, with 29 bases between. CDR3 sequence (DNA): TGTGCCATCAGTAAAACCGGGACAGCCGAACTAGCGGAGGTCTACGAGCAGTACTTC. Amino acids: CAISKTGTAELAEVYEQYF.

The chain recombines TRBV14 with TRBJ2-5; maybe TRBD1 (5 bases). Germline CDR1 and CDR2: SGHDN and FVKESK. The V and J ends lost 4 bases and 3 bases respectively, with 9 bases between them. The CDR3 is 13 amino acids. As DNA, the CDR3 is TGTGCCAGCAGCCGGGGCCGGGAAGAGACCCAGTACTTC. Encoded protein: CASSRGREETQYF.

This clone occurred a few times. The chain is built from TRBV7-6 and TRBJ2-3; a weak D match, TRBD1 (5 bases). The CDR3 is 15 residues long. Germline assignment: CDR1 SGHVS and CDR2 FNYEAQ. V lost 1 base to trimming and J lost 1 base, with 9 bases between them. The DNA of the CDR3 is TGTGCCAGCAGCTTAGAGGGGCTGGGCACAGATACGCAGTATTTT. Translated, it gives CASSLEGLGTDTQYF.

This clone is judged medium-sized. The CDR3 nucleotides are TGTGCCAGCAGCCCGGGACAGCTCTATGGCTACACCTTC. Protein sequence: CASSPGQLYGYTF. The chain uses TRBV7-9 and TRBJ1-2; 7 bases agree with TRBD1. Germline V lookup: CDR1 SEHNR, CDR2 FQNEAQ (reference sequence). The CDR3 length is 13 residues. Trimming at V came to 5 bases and at J to 4 bases, leaving 4 bases not matched to a gene. The variable domain in full, completed from reference TRBV7-9 and TRBJ1-2, reads DTGVSQNPRHKITKRGQNVTFRCDPISEHNRLYWYRQTLGQGPEFLTYFQNEAQLEKSRLLSDRFSAERPKGSFSTLEIQRTEQGDSAMYLCASSPGQLYGYTFGSGTRLTVV.

This chain connects TRBV5-7 to TRBJ1-6; 7 bases agree with TRBD1. TRBV5-7 is flagged as an ORF with uncertain function. There are 16 residues in the CDR3. The V gene end was trimmed by 5 bases and the J gene end by 0 bases; junction bases not matched to a gene: 5. DNA for the CDR3: TGTGCCAGCAGTTCGGACAGGAGCTCCTATAATTCACCCCTCCACTTT. Translation: CASSSDRSSYNSPLHF.

The chain employs TRBV19 and TRBJ1-2, with TRBD1 as a possible D gene (6 bases). Deletions cut 4 bases from V and 7 bases from J, with 10 bases between. The CDR3 covers 12 residues. Germline CDR1 is LNHDA and CDR2 is SQIVND (reference sequence). CDR3 residues: CASSTNRVGYTF. In DNA, the CDR3 is TGTGCCAGTAGTACCAACAGGGTTGGCTACACCTTC.

This clone was counted once. The chain employs TRBV29-1 and TRBJ2-7; no definite D call. Looked up from germline, CDR1 is SQVTM and CDR2 is ANQGSEA. The CDR3 contains 11 residues. Trimming took off 1 base at V and 6 bases at J, with 7 bases between the two ends. The CDR3 bases are TGCAGCGTTGAAGGGTTTGGCGAGCAGTACTTC. The encoded protein is CSVEGFGEQYF.

The V call is TRBV4-1, the J call TRBJ2-6, with D uncertain. The V gene lost 0 bases and the J gene lost 4 bases, with 7 bases spanning the gap. This CDR3 contains 15 residues. CDR1 and CDR2 (germline): MGHRA, YSYEKL. The CDR3 spells CASSQDLPGANVLTF. Here the CDR3 DNA reads TGCGCCAGCAGCCAAGATTTACCCGGGGCCAACGTCCTGACTTTC.

This chain connects TRBV2 to TRBJ1-1; 7 bases are a match to TRBD1. The junction had 3 bases not matched to a gene; V was cut back by 3 bases and J by 11 bases. The CDR3 is 11 amino acids. Germline CDR1 is SNHLY and CDR2 is FYNNEI. The DNA for the CDR3 is TGTGCCAGCAGTGACGAGGGGGCCGCTTTCTTT. It translates to CASSDEGAAFF.

V and J are TRBV6-1 and TRBJ1-2; no clear D gene. This CDR3 has 15 residues. Trimming left V 2 bases short and J 7 bases short, with 17 bases between. CDR1 and CDR2 from the germline V gene are MNHNS and SASEGT. The CDR3 protein is CASSEWGGRSVGYTF. CDR3 sequence (DNA): TGTGCCAGCAGTGAATGGGGAGGGAGGTCGGTTGGCTACACCTTC.

This chain uses TRBV5-1 with TRBJ2-7; D may be TRBD2 (5 bases). The CDR3 loop spans 15 amino acids. Germline lookup yields CDR1 SGHRS and CDR2 YFSETQ. The ends were cut back, 1 base at V and 0 bases at J, with 11 bases in the middle. Here the CDR3 reads CASSLSGSGSYEQYF. DNA of the CDR3: TGCGCCAGCAGCTTGTCGGGGTCAGGCTCCTACGAGCAGTACTTC.

The chain joins TRBV6-6 to TRBJ2-7; 7 bases agree with TRBD1. The V gene end was trimmed by 5 bases and the J gene end by 7 bases; junction bases not matched to a gene: 5. This CDR3 spans 12 amino acids. The germline V gene has CDR1 MNHNY and CDR2 SVGAGI (reference sequence). The CDR3: CASSKTGWEQYF. DNA for the CDR3: TGTGCCAGCAGTAAGACAGGGTGGGAGCAGTACTTC.

The V call is TRBV18, the J call TRBJ2-7, with 9 bases aligning to TRBD1. Unmatched junction bases numbered 7, after V lost 6 bases and J lost 1 base. The CDR3 runs to 15 residues. Germline assignment: CDR1 KGHSH and CDR2 LQKENI. CDR3 sequence reads: CASSPGTGRSYEQYF. The CDR3 DNA is TGTGCCAGCTCGCCCGGGACAGGGCGTTCCTACGAGCAGTACTTC.